Listed below are T cell receptor beta chains from one sample, sequenced in a study of early T cells in non-severe SARS-CoV-2 infection. TCRdb reprocessed the 5' RACE reads via MiXCR and lists one record per CDR3 protein. The sample gives 70,000 or so distinct CDR3 sequences, 12% of which show up once; about 1.7% is in the top ten. Sequences were obtained from whole blood. The receptors shown here come from an adult who was a healthcare worker with PCR-confirmed SARS-CoV-2 infection or an uninfected control (not recorded which). Each CDR3 is given with its conserved first and last residue. D genes are given only for firm matches. Some rows have no size entry. The others give once, few or many, or a class for an expanded clone.

v_gene,abundance,d_gene,j_gene,CDR3aa,CDR3nt
TRBV12-3/TRBV12-4,few,NA,TRBJ1-2,CASSLTGNYGYTF,TGTGCCAGCAGTCTAACAGGGAACTATGGCTACACCTTC
TRBV2,many,TRBD2,TRBJ2-3,CASSEAGLLTDTQYF,TGTGCCAGCAGTGAAGCGGGACTACTCACAGATACGCAGTATTTT
TRBV6-2/TRBV6-3,NA,TRBD2,TRBJ2-2,CASIPGLPNTGELFF,TGTGCCAGCATCCCGGGACTACCGAACACCGGGGAGCTGTTTTTT
TRBV27,few,NA,TRBJ2-5,CATGRGDIKGTQYF,TGTGCCACCGGGAGAGGGGACATTAAGGGGACCCAGTACTTC
TRBV28,NA,NA,TRBJ1-2,CASSFVSGAGYTF,TGTGCCAGCAGTTTTGTTTCTGGCGCGGGCTACACCTTC
TRBV5-1,many,NA,TRBJ1-1,CASYNGRGTNTEAFF,TGCGCCAGTTACAACGGAAGGGGGACGAACACTGAAGCTTTCTTT
TRBV3-1,NA,TRBD2,TRBJ2-3,CASSRGGTSTDTQYF,TGTGCCAGCAGCCGCGGGGGGACCAGCACAGATACGCAGTATTTT
TRBV6-5,few,TRBD2,TRBJ2-2,CASGTNLAGELFF,TGTGCCAGCGGGACTAACCTCGCCGGGGAGCTGTTTTTT
TRBV20-1,NA,NA,TRBJ1-1,CSASTQGTAFF,TGCAGTGCTAGCACGCAGGGGACGGCTTTCTTT
TRBV7-9,many,NA,TRBJ2-3,CASSSVSTDTQYF,TGTGCCAGCAGCTCCGTTAGCACAGATACGCAGTATTTT
TRBV5-1,NA,NA,TRBJ1-1,CASSPVWGGTEAFF,TGCGCCAGCAGCCCCGTTTGGGGGGGCACTGAAGCTTTCTTT
TRBV5-5,few,NA,TRBJ1-3,CASSLEGRSSGNTIYF,TGTGCCAGCAGCTTGGAAGGGAGGAGCTCTGGAAACACCATATATTTT
TRBV11-2,NA,NA,TRBJ2-3,CASSPGLPTDTQYF,TGTGCCAGCAGCCCAGGACTACCCACAGATACGCAGTATTTT
TRBV5-4,few,TRBD1,TRBJ1-1,CASSLDRGKGNTEAFF,TGTGCCAGCAGCTTGGACAGGGGAAAGGGAAACACTGAAGCTTTCTTT
TRBV5-6,few,TRBD1,TRBJ2-7,CASRDGQGFYEQYF,TGTGCCAGCAGGGACGGACAGGGATTCTACGAGCAGTACTTC
TRBV29-1,many,NA,TRBJ2-3,CSVEESTDTQYF,TGCAGCGTTGAAGAGAGCACAGATACGCAGTATTTT